Presented here are 30 T cell receptor beta chains from one specimen sequenced in a study of blood T cell repertoires in COVID-19. Only in-frame clones appear in the TCRdb table, and some are missing; sequencing was by immunoSEQ multiplex PCR. This table holds some 490,000 clones, about 85% found once. Input material: PBMCs or T cells enriched from blood (not recorded which). The receptor set was obtained from a woman in her sixties or seventies who had recovered from COVID-19.

The gene calls are TRBV2 and TRBJ2-3, with 16 bases aligning to TRBD2. The germline CDR1 and CDR2 sequences are SNHLY and FYNNEI. The length of the CDR3 is 19 residues. Losses at the gene ends were 8 bases for V and 0 bases for J; bases not matched to a gene: 11. CDR3 nucleotide sequence: TGTGCCAGCTCTTATGGGACTAGCGGGGGGGTAACTAGCACAGATACGCAGTATTTT. It codes for CASSYGTSGGVTSTDTQYF.

This sequence joins TRBV12-3 or TRBV12-4 and TRBJ1-2; D remains ambiguous. The CDR3 covers 13 residues. Trimming took 7 bases from V and 0 from J, leaving 9 bases between them. CDR3 residues: CASTFSPNYGYTF. The CDR3 region has the DNA TGTGCCAGCACTTTCAGTCCTAACTATGGCTACACCTTC.

The chain recombines TRBV6-5 with TRBJ1-1; TRBD1 might be the D (5 bases). This CDR3 is built from 13 residues. From germline, CDR1 is MNHEY and CDR2 SVGAGI. Trimming removed 6 bases from V and 4 bases from J, with 12 bases in between. The chain's CDR3 is CASRGGEGTEAFF. For the CDR3, the DNA is TGTGCCAGCAGGGGGGGGGAGGGCACTGAAGCTTTCTTT.

The chain recombines TRBV10-1 with TRBJ2-7; 9 positions agree with TRBD1. Germline V gives CDR1 WNHNN, CDR2 SYGVQD (reference sequence). The V and J ends lost 4 bases and 5 bases, in that order; junction bases with no gene match: 6. The CDR3 spans 14 residues. This chain's CDR3 is CASSGGTGQDEQYV. CDR3 coding DNA: TGCGCCAGCAGTGGGGGGACAGGGCAGGACGAGCAGTACGTC.

The V call is TRBV10-3, the J call TRBJ1-6, with D unclear. The V and J ends lost 4 bases and 5 bases respectively, with 9 bases between them. The germline V gene has CDR1 ENHRY and CDR2 SYGVKD. CDR3 length: 14 residues. Here the CDR3 reads CAISVGGNNSPLHF. CDR3 in DNA: TGTGCCATCAGTGTAGGAGGAAATAATTCACCCCTCCACTTT.

The sample holds a few counts of this clone. The CDR3: CASSRGYPVFGNTIYF. The CDR3 DNA is TGTGCCAGCTCCAGGGGCTATCCCGTCTTTGGAAACACCATATATTTT. This chain uses TRBV27 with TRBJ1-3; a weak D match, TRBD1 (6 bases). Per germline, CDR1 MNHEY and CDR2 SMNVEV (reference sequence). V lost 8 bases and J 3 bases, leaving 20 bases between the germline ends. The CDR3 runs 16 residues.

The V gene is TRBV6-5, the J gene TRBJ1-3; 10 bases line up with TRBD1. Germline CDR1 is MNHEY and CDR2 is SVGAGI. V was pared by 6 bases and J by 4 bases, with 6 bases of the junction left unmatched. The CDR3 has 15 amino acids. CDR3 sequence: CASRRGTGEGNTIYF. Written as DNA, the CDR3 is TGTGCCAGCAGACGAGGGACAGGGGAAGGAAACACCATATATTTT.

A few counts support this clone. The V call is TRBV4-1, the J call TRBJ2-2; 14 bases fit TRBD2. Germline CDR1 reads MGHRA; CDR2 reads YSYEKL. The CDR3 is 17 amino acids. The V segment lost 4 bases and the J segment 6 bases; nucleotides outside the gene matches: 7. As DNA, the CDR3 is TGCGCCAGCAGCCTCCAGACTAGCGGGGGGGCCGCCGGGGAGCTGTTTTTT. This encodes CASSLQTSGGAAGELFF.

J is TRBJ1-1 and V is TRBV19; 10 positions agree with TRBD1. Germline assignment: CDR1 LNHDA and CDR2 SQIVND (reference sequence). CDR3 length equals 16 residues. Trimming took 5 bases from V and 1 from J; bases not matched to a gene: 7. CDR3: CASSSLDRGPNTEAFF. The CDR3 coding sequence is TGTGCCAGTAGTTCCTTAGACAGGGGGCCGAACACTGAAGCTTTCTTT.

The chain employs TRBV2 and TRBJ2-2, with D possibly TRBD1 on 6 matching bases. V was cut by 6 bases and J by 6 bases, with 26 bases left in between. The CDR3 has 18 amino acids. CDR1 is SNHLY, CDR2 FYNNEI, per germline. CDR3 loop: CASSAPRMLGQGAGELFF. The CDR3, as DNA: TGTGCCAGCAGCGCCCCCCGAATGTTGGGACAAGGGGCCGGGGAGCTGTTTTTT. Using reference TRBV2 and TRBJ2-2 for the parts outside the CDR3, the full variable domain is EPEVTQTPSHQVTQMGQEVILRCVPISNHLYFYWYRQILGQKVEFLVSFYNNEISEKSEIFDDQFSVERPDGSNFTLKIRSTKLEDSAMYFCASSAPRMLGQGAGELFFGEGSRLTVL.

V is TRBV29-1 and J is TRBJ1-1; D ambiguous. The germline V gene encodes CDR1 SQVTM and CDR2 ANQGSEA. The CDR3 consists of 12 residues. V was cut by 4 bases and J by 11 bases, with 17 bases left in between. CDR3 nucleotide sequence: TGCAGCGTTGTCCCATCGGGAGGCAGGGCTTTCTTT. It yields the protein CSVVPSGGRAFF.

The chain carries TRBV12-3 or TRBV12-4 and TRBJ2-5, with no clear D. V was shortened by 3 bases and J by 7 bases, with 6 bases between the two germline ends. The CDR3 spans 11 residues. The chain's CDR3 is CASSLRWTQYF. DNA of the CDR3: TGTGCCAGCAGTTTGAGGTGGACCCAGTACTTC.

The rearrangement uses TRBV9 and TRBJ2-2, with D perhaps TRBD2 (6 bases). The CDR3 has 18 residues. Germline V CDR1 and CDR2: SGDLS, YYNGEE. V dropped 0 bases and J dropped 6 bases, with 21 bases sitting between them. The CDR3 DNA reads as TGTGCCAGCAGCGTAGGTTTACCGGGGGAGGATGTCCCCGGGGAGCTGTTTTTT. Translation: CASSVGLPGEDVPGELFF.

The chain couples TRBV28 to TRBJ1-2; the match to TRBD1 covers 8 bases. This CDR3 is 16 amino acids long. Germline CDR1 is MDHEN and CDR2 is SYDVKM. V dropped 6 bases and J dropped 4; count of bases not matched to a gene: 13. CDR3 nucleotide sequence: TGTGCCAGCAGCTCCCCGGACAGGGACGGCTTCTATGGCTACACCTTC. This gives the protein CASSSPDRDGFYGYTF.

The rearrangement links TRBV15 to TRBJ1-1; D may be TRBD1 (5 bases). Trimming stripped 0 bases from V and 7 bases from J, with 12 bases between. CDR1 and CDR2 from the germline V gene are LNHNV and YYDKDF (reference sequence). This CDR3 has 14 residues. DNA for the CDR3: TGTGCCACCAGCAGAGAGGCAGGGAGGGGTGAAGCTTTCTTT. It translates to CATSREAGRGEAFF.

This chain connects TRBV11-2 to TRBJ1-2, with no clear D. Germline V gene lookup returns CDR1 SGHAT and CDR2 FQNNGV. The V end was cut by 0 bases, the J end by 0 bases, with 5 bases between. This CDR3 has 14 amino acids. The CDR3 nucleotides read TGTGCCAGCAGCTTAGATACGGCTAACTATGGCTACACCTTC. It is translated as CASSLDTANYGYTF.

CDR3 in DNA: TGTGCCAGCAGTTTAGGGCAAGCTTATAATTCACCCCTCCACTTT. Protein: CASSLGQAYNSPLHF. The genes are TRBV27 and TRBJ1-6; no reliable D call. Trimming shortened V by 2 bases and J by 4 bases, and 9 bases separated the two germline ends. CDR3 length: 15 amino acids. Germline V gene lookup returns CDR1 MNHEY and CDR2 SMNVEV (reference sequence).

The chain joins TRBV24-1 to TRBJ1-5; no definite D call. Trimming pared 5 bases from V and 4 bases from J, leaving 11 bases between. CDR3 length equals 14 residues. Germline CDR1 and CDR2: KGHDR and SFDVKD. CDR3 region: CATSGAAQNQPQHF. CDR3 sequence (DNA): TGTGCCACCAGTGGGGCAGCCCAAAATCAGCCCCAGCATTTT.

This CDR3 is CASSIGESPNEKLFF. The CDR3 coding sequence is TGTGCCAGTAGTATCGGGGAGTCGCCTAATGAAAAACTGTTTTTT. The chain combines TRBV19 with TRBJ1-4; the D is unclear. The CDR3 has 15 residues. From germline, CDR1 is LNHDA and CDR2 SQIVND (reference sequence). The germline V and J ends were trimmed by 3 bases and 3 bases, with 11 bases remaining between them.

The chain employs TRBV11-2 and TRBJ2-7; D is perhaps TRBD1 (6 bases). CDR3 size: 13 residues. Trimming left V 2 bases short and J 6 bases short, with 11 bases between. CDR1 and CDR2 from the germline V gene are SGHAT and FQNNGV. The CDR3 DNA is TGTGCCAGCAGCTTACATGAACAGGGCGAGCAGTACGTC. The encoded protein is CASSLHEQGEQYV.

This chain uses TRBV11-2 with TRBJ2-5; D may be TRBD2 (6 bases). The CDR3 consists of 15 residues. With 4 bases removed from V and 1 base from J, the gap between germline ends came to 13 bases. Germline V gene sequence: CDR1 SGHAT, CDR2 FQNNGV. The CDR3 nucleotides read TGTGCCAGCAGCTCATTCCGGGGGTTCCAAGAGACCCAGTACTTC. It translates to CASSSFRGFQETQYF.

The chain carries TRBV5-6 and TRBJ2-7; TRBD1 agrees at 9 bases. Germline values: CDR1 SGHDT, CDR2 YYEEEE. V shed 5 bases and J 3 bases; nucleotides not matched to a gene: 9. The CDR3 has 15 amino acids. The CDR3 loop is CASRSPGQGNYEQYF. In DNA form, the CDR3 reads TGTGCCAGCAGATCCCCGGGACAGGGAAACTACGAGCAGTACTTC. The full variable domain, with the rest looked up from reference TRBV5-6 and TRBJ2-7, is DAGVTQSPTHLIKTRGQQVTLRCSPKSGHDTVSWYQQALGQGPQFIFQYYEEEERQRGNFPDRFSGHQFPNYSSELNVNALLLGDSALYLCASRSPGQGNYEQYFGPGTRLTVT.

V usage is TRBV6-5 and J usage is TRBJ1-2; tentative D call: TRBD1 (5 bases). Germline assignment: CDR1 MNHEY and CDR2 SVGAGI. The CDR3 has 11 amino acids. V lost 6 bases to trimming and J lost 4 bases, with 6 bases between them. In nucleotides, the CDR3 is TGTGCCAGCAGGGACACCTATGGCTACACCTTC. Encoded protein: CASRDTYGYTF.

The gene calls are TRBV5-6 and TRBJ1-6; 8 bases are a match to TRBD1. CDR3 length equals 18 residues. Trimming cost V 5 bases and J 3 bases; bases outside gene matches: 13. The germline V gene encodes CDR1 SGHDT and CDR2 YYEEEE. The CDR3 loop reads CASSFPAGTGGYNSPLHF. Written as DNA, the CDR3 is TGTGCCAGCAGTTTCCCCGCCGGGACAGGTGGCTATAATTCACCCCTCCACTTT.

The chain carries TRBV24-1 and TRBJ2-5, with TRBD1 matching 12 bases. The V gene's germline CDR1 is KGHDR and CDR2 SFDVKD. V shed 8 bases, J shed 2 bases, and the junction held 8 bases outside the gene matches. The CDR3 runs to 16 residues. This CDR3 reads CATMRGQGAEQETQYF. CDR3 sequence (DNA): TGTGCCACCATGAGGGGACAGGGGGCTGAACAAGAGACCCAGTACTTC.

This clone occurred a few times. The chain has TRBV14 and TRBJ2-3; TRBD1 is a possible D gene (5 bases). Trimming left V 0 bases short and J 5 bases short, with 15 bases between. Germline V CDR1 and CDR2: SGHDN, FVKESK. The CDR3 contains 16 residues. The CDR3 sequence is CASSQDIGAQGDTQYF. The CDR3 DNA follows: TGTGCCAGCAGCCAAGATATCGGCGCGCAGGGAGATACGCAGTATTTT. Supplemented by reference TRBV14 and TRBJ2-3, the full variable domain reads EAGVTQFPSHSVIEKGQTVTLRCDPISGHDNLYWYRRVMGKEIKFLLHFVKESKQDESGMPNNRFLAERTGGTYSTLKVQPAELEDSGVYFCASSQDIGAQGDTQYFGPGTRLTVL.

The chain carries TRBV2 and TRBJ1-5; 7 bases fit TRBD1. The CDR3 length is 14 residues. V gave up 5 bases and J gave up 3 bases; unmatched junction bases: 4. Germline assignment: CDR1 SNHLY and CDR2 FYNNEI. The CDR3 sequence is CASSLTGDNQPQHF. CDR3 nucleotide sequence: TGTGCCAGCAGTCTTACAGGGGACAATCAGCCCCAGCATTTT. The complete variable domain, with remaining parts taken from reference TRBV2 and TRBJ1-5, reads EPEVTQTPSHQVTQMGQEVILRCVPISNHLYFYWYRQILGQKVEFLVSFYNNEISEKSEIFDDQFSVERPDGSNFTLKIRSTKLEDSAMYFCASSLTGDNQPQHFGDGTRLSIL.

This rearrangement joins TRBV3-1 (or the pseudogene TRBV3-2) to TRBJ1-4; D may be TRBD1 (6 bases). CDR1 and CDR2 from the germline V gene are LGHDT and YNNKEL (reference sequence). Trimming removed 2 bases at V and 7 bases at J, with 11 bases between. The length of the CDR3 is 14 residues. The CDR3 nucleotides are TGTGCCAGCAGCCAACGGGGGGCAGGTGAAAAACTGTTTTTT. Translating gives CASSQRGAGEKLFF.

The gene calls are TRBV19 and TRBJ2-4; 11 positions agree with TRBD2. V lost 3 bases and J lost 4; bases outside the gene matches: 5. CDR3 length equals 16 residues. CDR1 is LNHDA, CDR2 SQIVND, per germline (reference sequence). The CDR3 region has the DNA TGTGCCAGTAGTATCTCTAGCGGGGGGCGGAAAAACATTCAGTACTTC. Its protein product is CASSISSGGRKNIQYF.

This chain connects TRBV3-1 (or the pseudogene TRBV3-2) to TRBJ2-1, with 9 positions matching TRBD1. The length of the CDR3 is 14 residues. V lost 0 bases and J lost 15; bases outside the gene matches: 9. Germline V gene lookup returns CDR1 LGHDT and CDR2 YNNKEL (reference sequence). CDR3 DNA: TGTGCCAGCAGCCAAGAGGCCCCCGGGACAGGGCTGTTCTTC. Translation: CASSQEAPGTGLFF.